This T cell receptor (beta chain) emerged from a study of T cell changes during pregnancy in multiple sclerosis. This CDR3 is built from 15 residues. J lost 6 bases, V lost 5 bases, and 13 bases had no gene match. Germline V lookup: CDR1 MDHEN, CDR2 SYDVKM. This table comes from immunoSEQ multiplex PCR, and its TCRdb copy is limited to in-frame clones, with some not included. The sample consists of approximately 40,000 clones, about 90% of them appearing once. This sample comprised CD4+ T cells from peripheral blood mononuclear cells, obtained in the third trimester of pregnancy. V usage is TRBV28 and J usage is TRBJ2-7; 7 bases line up with TRBD2. This clonotype originated in a female donor with multiple sclerosis, enrolled in a pregnancy study. CDR3 loop: CASSRPSGLPTEQYF. The CDR3 DNA reads as TGTGCCAGCAGTCGACCCTCGGGACTACCTACCGAGCAGTACTTC.